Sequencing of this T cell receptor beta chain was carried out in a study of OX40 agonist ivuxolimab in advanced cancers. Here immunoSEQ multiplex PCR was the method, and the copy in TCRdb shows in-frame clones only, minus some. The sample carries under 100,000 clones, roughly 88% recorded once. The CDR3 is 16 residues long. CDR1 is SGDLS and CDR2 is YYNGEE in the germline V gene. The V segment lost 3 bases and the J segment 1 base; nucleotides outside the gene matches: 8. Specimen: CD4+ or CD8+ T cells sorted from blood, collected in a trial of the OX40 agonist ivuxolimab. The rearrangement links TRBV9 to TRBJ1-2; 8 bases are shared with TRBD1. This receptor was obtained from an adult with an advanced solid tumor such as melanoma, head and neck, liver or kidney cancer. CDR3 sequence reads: CASSATDRGFNYGYTF. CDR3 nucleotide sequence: TGTGCCAGCAGCGCCACTGACAGGGGTTTTAACTATGGCTACACCTTC. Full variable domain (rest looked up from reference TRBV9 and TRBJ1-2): DSGVTQTPKHLITATGQRVTLRCSPRSGDLSVYWYQQSLDQGLQFLIQYYNGEERAKGNILERFSAQQFPDLHSELNLSSLELGDSALYFCASSATDRGFNYGYTFGSGTRLTVV.